This T cell receptor (beta chain) appears in the sequencing data of a study of T cell responses to AZD1222 COVID-19 vaccine. Notes on the study in general: Researchers report vaccine-associated CD4 TCRs spanning spike, with dominance at 160-218 and 743-854. Repertoires were sampled only after the peak T cell response. At baseline, seropositivity was found in only a handful of AZD1222 recipients.

Germline V gene sequence: CDR1 MNHEY, CDR2 SVGAGI. The V gene end was trimmed by 8 bases and the J gene end by 2 bases; junction bases not matched to a gene: 6. The CDR3 spans 15 residues. Points on this clone: Its antigen is unidentified.

Produced via immunoSEQ multiplex PCR; TCRdb's table is partial and in-frame only. The data contain some 100,000 clones, around nine tenths of them singletons. The sequence was collected from an adult in good health. Material: peripheral blood, obtained on day 0 of AZD1222 vaccination. The chain joins TRBV6-5 to TRBJ2-7, with TRBD2 matching over 13 bases. CDR3 sequence reads: CASRWGTSGAYEQYF. In nucleotides, the CDR3 is TGTGCCAGCCGATGGGGGACTAGCGGGGCCTACGAGCAGTACTTC.